These 2 T cell receptor beta chains share one sample of origin, sequenced in a study of T cell responses to AZD1222 COVID-19 vaccine. Sequenced by immunoSEQ multiplex PCR; TCRdb stores in-frame clones only, minus some. The table has about 120,000 clones, more than 70% seen once. This specimen consisted of peripheral blood, obtained on day 0 of AZD1222 vaccination. Receptors were obtained from an adult in good health.

The V call is TRBV9, the J call TRBJ2-7, with 7 bases identical to TRBD1. This CDR3 region has 16 residues. J gave up 6 bases and V 0 bases, and 12 bases lay outside the gene matches. Germline V gene sequence: CDR1 SGDLS, CDR2 YYNGEE. The CDR3 region has the DNA TGTGCCAGCAGCGTAGGTAACGACAGGGTAGGCCCCGAGCAGTACTTC. Protein product: CASSVGNDRVGPEQYF.

The chain employs TRBV6-1 and TRBJ2-2, with 8 bases fitting TRBD2. With 2 bases clipped from V and 0 bases from J, the junction kept 2 bases outside the gene matches. In germline, CDR1 is MNHNS, CDR2 SASEGT. CDR3 length equals 16 residues. This CDR3 is CASSELGGANTGELFF. The CDR3 nucleotides read TGTGCCAGCAGTGAACTCGGGGGGGCGAACACCGGGGAGCTGTTTTTT.